A selection of T cell receptor beta chains follows, all from one sample in a study of OX40 agonist ivuxolimab in advanced cancers. The repertoire was sequenced with immunoSEQ multiplex PCR; TCRdb's copy has only in-frame clones and lacks some. The sample carries about 34,000 clones, nearly 95% recorded once. Sequenced material: CD4+ or CD8+ T cells sorted from blood, taken in a trial of the OX40 agonist ivuxolimab. The receptors originated from an adult with an advanced solid tumor such as melanoma, head and neck, liver or kidney cancer. Each CDR3 is given with its conserved first and last residue. The D gene is left open where the match is weak. A row's size may be missing; if present it is once, few, many or a size class.

D gene	CDR3 length	V gene	clone size	J gene	CDR3 protein	CDR3 DNA
TRBD2	15	TRBV7-9	NA	TRBJ2-1	CASSPMGGSYNEQFF	TGTGCCAGCAGCCCAATGGGGGGGTCCTACAATGAGCAGTTCTTC
NA	14	TRBV6-5	NA	TRBJ1-4	CASSEPRAFEKLFF	TGTGCCAGCAGTGAGCCCAGGGCATTCGAAAAACTGTTTTTT
NA	14	TRBV10-3	few	TRBJ2-3	CAISERADTDTQYF	TGTGCCATCAGTGAAAGAGCGGACACAGATACGCAGTATTTT
TRBD2	16	TRBV28	NA	TRBJ2-3	CASSDTSGMVPDTQYF	TGTGCCAGCAGTGACACTAGCGGGATGGTACCAGATACGCAGTATTTT
NA	14	TRBV9	NA	TRBJ2-2	CASSVGLSTGELFF	TGTGCCAGCAGCGTCGGACTCTCCACCGGGGAGCTGTTTTTT
TRBD2	12	TRBV2	NA	TRBJ2-3	CATTSGTDTQYF	TGTGCCACTACTAGCGGCACAGATACGCAGTATTTT
NA	14	TRBV30	NA	TRBJ1-2	CAWSVHHSAYGYTF	TGTGCCTGGAGTGTCCACCACTCGGCCTATGGCTACACCTTC
NA	17	TRBV14	NA	TRBJ2-1	CASSQGIRGQNYNEQFF	TGTGCCAGCAGCCAAGGTATACGGGGGCAAAACTACAATGAGCAGTTCTTC
TRBD2	15	TRBV7-3	NA	TRBJ2-1	CASSSGLAGINEQFF	TGTGCCAGCAGCTCGGGACTAGCGGGAATAAATGAGCAGTTCTTC
NA	11	TRBV29-1	NA	TRBJ1-2	CSGGERYGYTF	TGCAGCGGAGGGGAGCGGTATGGCTACACCTTC
TRBD1	17	TRBV27	NA	TRBJ1-6	CASSSLGTGGGNSPLHF	TGTGCCAGCAGTTCTCTAGGGACAGGGGGAGGTAATTCACCCCTCCACTTT
NA	16	TRBV5-1	NA	TRBJ1-1	CASSSTGPSMNTEAFF	TGCGCCAGCAGCTCGACAGGACCGTCCATGAACACTGAAGCTTTCTTT
TRBD1	16	TRBV10-3	NA	TRBJ2-5	CAISESTGASRGTQYF	TGTGCCATCAGTGAGTCAACAGGGGCCTCAAGAGGGACCCAGTACTTC
NA	17	TRBV21-1	NA	TRBJ1-5	CASSKCKLGRLNQPQHF	TGTGCCAGCAGCAAATGTAAGCTAGGACGGCTCAATCAGCCCCAGCATTTT
TRBD1	24	TRBV23-1	NA	TRBJ1-5	CASSPTPREKDRGRFLRSNQPQHF	TGCGCCAGCAGTCCGACCCCCCGTGAGAAAGACAGGGGCCGATTTTTAAGGAGCAATCAGCCCCAGCATTTT
NA	14	TRBV6-6	NA	TRBJ2-1	CAISGLSSYNEQFF	TGTGCGATTTCCGGGCTGAGCTCCTACAATGAGCAGTTCTTC
NA	15	TRBV28	once	TRBJ2-4	CASSLGGTAKNIQYF	TGTGCCAGCAGTTTAGGGGGGACAGCCAAAAACATTCAGTACTTC
NA	13	TRBV6-6	NA	TRBJ1-1	CASRARTDDEAFF	TGTGCCAGCAGAGCGAGGACAGACGATGAAGCTTTCTTT
TRBD1	13	TRBV2	NA	TRBJ1-6	CASAGQDNSPLHF	TGTGCCAGCGCCGGACAGGATAATTCACCCCTCCACTTT
TRBD2	15	TRBV7-3	NA	TRBJ2-5	CASSLEGLTQETQYF	TGTGCCAGCAGCTTAGAGGGACTAACACAAGAGACCCAGTACTTC
NA	13	TRBV10-3	NA	TRBJ2-5	CAISVSQQETQYF	TGTGCCATCAGTGTGAGCCAGCAAGAGACCCAGTACTTC
NA	14	TRBV13	NA	TRBJ2-1	CASRRGGGGNEQFF	TGTGCCAGCAGGAGGGGGGGTGGAGGTAATGAGCAGTTCTTC
TRBD1	13	TRBV19	NA	TRBJ1-5	CASSGTGGQPQHF	TGTGCCAGTAGCGGGACAGGGGGTCAGCCCCAGCATTTT
NA	15	TRBV25-1	NA	TRBJ2-1	CASSEYNRQANEQFF	TGTGCCAGCAGTGAATACAATAGGCAGGCCAATGAGCAGTTCTTC
NA	15	TRBV15	NA	TRBJ1-6	CATSRAGQGNSPLHF	TGTGCCACCAGCCGAGCAGGGCAGGGCAATTCACCCCTCCACTTT
NA	12	TRBV11-2	NA	TRBJ2-3	CASRFPGDTQYF	TGTGCCAGCAGATTCCCGGGGGATACGCAGTATTTT
TRBD1	15	TRBV7-9	NA	TRBJ1-2	CASSKGQGSHYGYTF	TGTGCCAGCAGCAAGGGACAGGGGTCGCACTATGGCTACACCTTC
NA	15	TRBV5-4	NA	TRBJ2-7	CASSFGVAASYEQYF	TGTGCCAGCAGCTTCGGGGTAGCGGCCTCCTACGAGCAGTACTTC
TRBD2	17	TRBV7-2	NA	TRBJ2-5	CASSLALSASGAETQYF	TGTGCCAGCAGCTTAGCGTTGTCAGCTAGCGGGGCCGAGACCCAGTACTTC
TRBD1	14	TRBV2	NA	TRBJ1-2	CASSEAATGDGYTF	TGTGCCAGCAGTGAAGCAGCGACAGGGGATGGCTACACCTTC
NA	13	TRBV11-2	NA	TRBJ2-7	CASSLPLVERQYF	TGTGCCAGCAGCTTACCCCTCGTTGAGCGGCAGTACTTC
TRBD1	15	TRBV25-1	NA	TRBJ2-7	CASSLDRGHSYEQYF	TGTGCCAGCAGCTTAGACAGGGGACACTCCTACGAGCAGTACTTC
TRBD1	16	TRBV10-2	NA	TRBJ2-1	CASSLNRDRGNNEQFF	TGCGCCAGCAGCCTGAACCGGGACAGGGGTAACAATGAGCAGTTCTTC
NA	12	TRBV7-9	NA	TRBJ2-2	CASTDGSGELFF	TGTGCCAGCACCGACGGTTCCGGGGAGCTGTTTTTT
NA	13	TRBV5-6	NA	TRBJ2-1	CASSLVSAGEQFF	TGTGCCAGCAGCTTGGTAAGTGCCGGTGAGCAGTTCTTC
TRBD1	14	TRBV5-1	NA	TRBJ1-4	CASSGTGGHEKLFF	TGCGCCAGCAGCGGAACAGGGGGCCATGAAAAACTGTTTTTT
NA	16	TRBV5-4	NA	TRBJ2-1	CASSLVVRAGSNEQFF	TGTGCCAGCAGCTTGGTTGTCAGGGCGGGGTCCAATGAGCAGTTCTTC
NA	17	TRBV4-2	NA	TRBJ1-3	CASSHTTAVRTGNTIYF	TGTGCCAGCAGCCACACTACGGCGGTTAGGACAGGAAACACCATATATTTT
TRBD1	16	TRBV28	NA	TRBJ2-3	CASSTIGTGESDTQYF	TGTGCCAGCAGTACAATAGGGACAGGGGAATCAGATACGCAGTATTTT
NA	12	TRBV7-8	NA	TRBJ2-5	CASSLLGETQYF	TGTGCCAGCAGCTTACTAGGGGAGACCCAGTACTTC
TRBD1	15	TRBV7-6	NA	TRBJ1-4	CASSLRAGGDEKLFF	TGTGCCAGCAGCTTACGGGCAGGGGGGGATGAAAAACTGTTTTTT
NA	15	TRBV5-4	NA	TRBJ2-3	CASSLGPVSTDTQYF	TGTGCCAGCAGCTTGGGCCCTGTTAGCACAGATACGCAGTATTTT
NA	14	TRBV6-5	NA	TRBJ2-7	CASSYSKGEYEQYF	TGTGCCAGCAGTTACTCGAAAGGGGAGTACGAGCAGTACTTC
NA	16	TRBV4-2	NA	TRBJ2-1	CASSQRPGPTYNEQFF	TGTGCCAGCAGCCAACGTCCGGGACCCACCTACAATGAGCAGTTCTTC
NA	16	TRBV25-1	NA	TRBJ2-1	CASSGPARGANSEQFF	TGTGCCAGCAGTGGACCCGCCAGGGGGGCCAACAGTGAGCAGTTCTTC